The present T cell receptor beta chain was sequenced within a study of OX40 agonist ivuxolimab in advanced cancers. The assay was immunoSEQ multiplex PCR, and TCRdb's table has in-frame clones only and misses some. The sample records around 68,000 clones, around 86% being singletons. The CDR3 runs 13 residues. Trimming at V came to 1 base and at J to 13 bases, leaving 8 bases not matched to a gene. Germline lookup yields CDR1 SGHVS and CDR2 FQNEAQ. The specimen comprised CD4+ or CD8+ T cells sorted from blood, sampled in a trial of the OX40 agonist ivuxolimab. This chain connects TRBV7-8 to TRBJ2-3; 7 bases fit TRBD2. The receptor's source is an adult with an advanced solid tumor such as melanoma, head and neck, liver or kidney cancer. CDR3 sequence reads: CASSLGLGGGKYF. CDR3 sequence (DNA): TGTGCCAGCAGCTTAGGTCTCGGGGGAGGGAAGTATTTT.